This T cell receptor (beta chain) derives from a study of tumor-infiltrating lymphocytes in oesophageal squamous cell carcinoma. The CDR3 contains 19 residues. Germline V lookup: CDR1 SGHTA, CDR2 FQGNSA. With 4 bases clipped from V and 12 bases from J, the junction kept 22 bases outside the gene matches. TCRdb independently ran MiXCR on the PCR reads; one entry per CDR3 protein. The sample yields 12,000 or so distinct CDR3 sequences, 55% seen once. The receptor's source is a female donor with esophageal squamous cell carcinoma. Sample: esophageal tumor tissue. V and J are TRBV7-2 and TRBJ2-5; 14 bases are shared with TRBD2. CDR3 bases: TGTGCCAGCAGCTCCCCCCCGGGACTAGCGGGAGTTACGAAGAGAAGGGAGTACTTC. This gives the protein CASSSPPGLAGVTKRREYF. Full variable domain (outside the CDR3, taken from reference TRBV7-2 and TRBJ2-5): GAGVSQSPSNKVTEKGKDVELRCDPISGHTALYWYRQSLGQGLEFLIYFQGNSAPDKSGLPSDRFSAERTGGSVSTLTIQRTQQEDSAVYLCASSSPPGLAGVTKRREYFGPGTRLLVL.